The next 14 T cell receptor beta chains were all read from a single sample in a study of blood T cell repertoires in COVID-19. Some clones are missing from TCRdb's copy, which holds only in-frame ones; the method was immunoSEQ multiplex PCR. The table shows 410,000 or so clones, with around 91% occurring only once. The specimen was peripheral blood. These receptors were obtained from a woman aged 40 to 50 with COVID-19, enrolled during active disease.

This chain links TRBV19 with TRBJ1-4, with 7 bases lining up with TRBD1. Trimming at V came to 2 bases and at J to 4 bases, leaving 7 bases not matched to a gene. This CDR3 has 16 amino acids. Germline V gene lookup returns CDR1 LNHDA and CDR2 SQIVND (reference sequence). CDR3 amino acids: CASSIRGGSYNEKLFF. CDR3 coding DNA: TGTGCCAGTAGTATAAGAGGGGGCAGCTATAATGAAAAACTGTTTTTT.

V gene TRBV11-2 combines with J gene TRBJ1-2; D gene ambiguous. This CDR3 spans 13 amino acids. Germline CDR1 SGHAT, CDR2 FQNNGV. Trimming shortened V by 1 base and J by 4 bases, and 7 bases separated the two germline ends. CDR3 nucleotides: TGTGCCAGCAGCTTAGGGCAGTCCTATGGCTACACCTTC. Its translation is CASSLGQSYGYTF. Supplemented by reference TRBV11-2 and TRBJ1-2, the full variable domain reads EAGVAQSPRYKIIEKRQSVAFWCNPISGHATLYWYQQILGQGPKLLIQFQNNGVVDDSQLPKDRFSAERLKGVDSTLKIQPAKLEDSAVYLCASSLGQSYGYTFGSGTRLTVV.

J is TRBJ1-2 and V is TRBV6-5, with D unclear. Germline V gene lookup returns CDR1 MNHEY and CDR2 SVGAGI. The CDR3 is 12 amino acids. The germline V and J ends were trimmed by 2 bases and 8 bases, with 9 bases remaining between them. CDR3: CASSYPGVGYTF. The CDR3 nucleotides read TGTGCCAGCAGTTACCCGGGAGTGGGCTACACCTTC.

The genes are TRBV6-2 or TRBV6-3 and TRBJ1-1; D is unclear. The germline V gene has CDR1 MNHEY and CDR2 SVGEGT. V was shortened by 7 bases and J by 1 base, with 19 bases between the two germline ends. This CDR3 has 16 residues. As DNA, the CDR3 is TGTGCCAGCACCCCAGTTAAGGGAGTAAGGAACACTGAAGCTTTCTTT. Its protein product is CASTPVKGVRNTEAFF.

DNA of the CDR3: TGTGCCAGCAGCTCACCGGGACAGAAATACAATGAGCAGTTCTTC. Residues: CASSSPGQKYNEQFF. The J gene is TRBJ2-1, the V gene TRBV7-2; TRBD1 matches 7 bases. This CDR3 has 15 amino acids. Germline loops: CDR1 SGHTA, CDR2 FQGNSA. J lost 4 bases, V lost 4 bases, and 7 bases had no gene match.

This rearrangement joins TRBV25-1 to TRBJ1-3, with 7 bases lining up with TRBD1. Germline V lookup: CDR1 MGHDK, CDR2 SYGVNS. J was trimmed by 3 bases and V by 7 bases; bases with no gene match: 3. This CDR3 has 13 residues. The CDR3 reads CASTDRDGNTIYF. CDR3 DNA: TGTGCCAGCACCGACAGGGATGGAAACACCATATATTTT.

This clone was detected only once. The V gene is TRBV10-3, the J gene TRBJ1-1; TRBD1 matches at 12 bases. Germline V lookup: CDR1 ENHRY, CDR2 SYGVKD. The V gene end was trimmed by 3 bases and the J gene end by 4 bases; junction bases not matched to a gene: 9. CDR3 length equals 17 residues. CDR3 region: CAISDTGTGGQSTEAFF. CDR3 nucleotides: TGTGCCATCAGTGATACCGGGACAGGGGGCCAAAGCACTGAAGCTTTCTTT.

This clone was recorded once. The V gene is TRBV10-1, the J gene TRBJ1-5; no definite D call. CDR1 is WNHNN, CDR2 SYGVQD, per germline (reference sequence). The CDR3 is 15 amino acids. The V end lost 4 bases, the J end lost 5 bases, and 15 bases lay between the germline ends. As DNA, the CDR3 is TGCGCCAGCAGTGGAAGGGAAAAGAGGGATCAGCCCCAGCATTTT. Translated, it gives CASSGREKRDQPQHF.

The rearrangement joins TRBV27 to TRBJ1-5, with D possibly TRBD1 on 6 matching bases. V was shortened by 3 bases and J by 7 bases, with 16 bases between the two germline ends. The germline V gene has CDR1 MNHEY and CDR2 SMNVEV (reference sequence). The CDR3 is 15 amino acids. The CDR3 DNA is TGTGCCAGCAGTTTCTTGGGGGCCCAAGGGCAGCCCCAGCATTTT. It codes for CASSFLGAQGQPQHF.

The chain is built from TRBV7-9 and TRBJ2-1; 12 nucleotides line up with TRBD2. CDR1 SEHNR and CDR2 FQNEAQ come from the germline V gene (reference sequence). The CDR3 is made up of 15 amino acids. The V segment lost 4 bases and the J segment 8 bases; nucleotides outside the gene matches: 6. CDR3: CASSSLAGGSDEQFF. CDR3 nucleotide sequence: TGTGCCAGCAGCTCGCTAGCGGGAGGGAGCGATGAGCAGTTCTTC.

V gene TRBV24-1 combines with J gene TRBJ2-1; possibly TRBD1 for D (5 bases). Per germline, CDR1 KGHDR and CDR2 SFDVKD. The CDR3 has 13 amino acids. V shed 2 bases and J shed 8 bases, with 9 bases lying between them. CDR3 residues: CATSDSIGDEQFF. As DNA, the CDR3 is TGTGCCACCAGTGATTCCATAGGGGATGAGCAGTTCTTC.

With regard to this clone: Other DNA sequences in the sample encode the same CDR3. This rearrangement joins TRBV6-5 to TRBJ1-1, with D hard to call. Trimming took 6 bases from V and 0 from J, leaving 8 bases between them. The germline CDR1 and CDR2 sequences are MNHEY and SVGAGI. The CDR3 contains 13 residues. The DNA for the CDR3 is TGTGCCAGCAGGAGAACGGTGAACACTGAAGCTTTCTTT. Encoded protein: CASRRTVNTEAFF.

In regard to this clone: Mismatch with germline at one junction end may stem from a read error. The chain joins TRBV19 to TRBJ1-1; possible D gene TRBD1, 5 bases. Germline V gene sequence: CDR1 LNHDA, CDR2 SQIVND (reference sequence). The CDR3 totals 15 residues. This CDR3 is CASSIVPAGNAEAFF. The CDR3 DNA is TGTGCCAGTAGTATAGTCCCGGCAGGGAACGCTGAAGCTTTCTTT. The full variable domain, rest sourced from reference TRBV19 and TRBJ1-1, is DGGITQSPKYLFRKEGQNVTLSCEQNLNHDAMYWYRQDPGQGLRLIYYSQIVNDFQKGDIAEGYSVSREKKESFPLTVTSAQKNPTAFYLCASSIVPAGNAEAFFGQGTRLTVV.

In DNA form, the CDR3 reads TGTGCCAGCAGCTTAGACCCCCCAGAACACACTGAAGCTTTCTTT. It yields the protein CASSLDPPEHTEAFF. V gene TRBV7-9 combines with J gene TRBJ1-1; D remains ambiguous. CDR1 and CDR2 (germline): SEHNR, FQNEAQ (reference sequence). Trimming stripped 1 base from V and 3 bases from J, with 12 bases between. This CDR3 region has 15 residues.